This TCR beta chain was documented in a study of shared clonotypes between healthy human individuals. Overall study results and limits: The four-donor shared clonotypes exceeded non-shared clonotypes in generation probability, with non-shared ones scoring lower. At large depth, rarefaction still showed sorted-subset sequencing to be incomplete. Sharing across four donors was highest in naive CD4 (roughly 5%) and lowest in memory CD8 (approximately 0.4%).

Trimming at V came to 6 bases and at J to 0 bases, leaving 11 bases not matched to a gene. The CDR3 length is 18 residues. The V gene's germline CDR1 is SEHNR and CDR2 FQNEAQ (reference sequence). Only CD45RO-negative cells positively selected for CCR7 counted as naive CD8 cells, so terminally differentiated effector memory CD45RA+ cells were excluded. At deep level, the assay was performed. Sequenced by immunoSEQ multiplex PCR; TCRdb stores in-frame clones only, minus some. The repertoire consists of hundreds of thousands of clones, with roughly 96% occurring once and the leading ten covering approximately 0.12%. As regards this clone: Its antigen is not known.

This receptor was taken from a woman in her thirties in good health. V gene TRBV7-9 combines with J gene TRBJ2-3; 11 bases fit TRBD2. Sequenced: naive CD8+ T cells sorted from blood. CDR3 in DNA: TGTGCCAGCAGTAAACTAGCGGGAGTGGGTCCTAGCACAGATACGCAGTATTTT. Translating gives CASSKLAGVGPSTDTQYF.